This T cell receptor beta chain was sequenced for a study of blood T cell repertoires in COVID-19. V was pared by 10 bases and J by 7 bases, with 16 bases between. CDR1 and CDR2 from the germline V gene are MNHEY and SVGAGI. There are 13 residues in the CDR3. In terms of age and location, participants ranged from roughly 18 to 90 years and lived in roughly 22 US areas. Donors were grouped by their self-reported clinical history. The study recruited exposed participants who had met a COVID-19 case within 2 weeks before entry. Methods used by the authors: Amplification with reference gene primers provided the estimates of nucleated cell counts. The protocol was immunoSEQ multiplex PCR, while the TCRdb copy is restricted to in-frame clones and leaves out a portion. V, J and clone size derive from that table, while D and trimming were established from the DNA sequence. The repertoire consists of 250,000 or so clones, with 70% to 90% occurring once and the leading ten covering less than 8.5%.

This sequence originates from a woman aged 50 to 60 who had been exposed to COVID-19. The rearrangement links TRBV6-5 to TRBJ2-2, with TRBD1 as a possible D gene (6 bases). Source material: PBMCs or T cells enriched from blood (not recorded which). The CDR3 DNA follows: TGTGCCACCTCATTACAGGGAATCGGGGAGCTGTTTTTT. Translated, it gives CATSLQGIGELFF.